This T cell receptor beta chain was identified during a study of blood T cell repertoires in COVID-19. Study-level background: Two negative PCRs, clearance, or symptom resolution had been documented for recovered Cohort 3 donors. Donors in the United States, Italy and Spain gave samples during acute or convalescent COVID-19. Sources were T cells, B-cell-depleted T cells, or PBMCs; the material itself was cDNA or gDNA.

The authors' processing: Estimation of nucleated cell counts relied on the amplification of reference gene primers. The protocol was immunoSEQ multiplex PCR, while the TCRdb copy is restricted to in-frame clones and leaves out a portion. That table is the source of V, J and clone size, and D and trimming were worked out from the DNA. This sample has roughly 210,000 clones, with roughly 91% found just once. The V gene end was trimmed by 1 base and the J gene end by 4 bases; junction bases not matched to a gene: 5. The germline gives CDR1 MGHRA, CDR2 YSYEKL. The CDR3 extends over 16 amino acids. This clone has only one observation.

This receptor was obtained from a man aged 25 to 40 in a cohort exposed to, infected with or recovered from COVID-19 (not recorded which). This sequence joins TRBV4-1 and TRBJ2-5; 11 nucleotides match TRBD2. The specimen sequenced was PBMCs or T cells enriched from blood (not recorded which). The CDR3 nucleotides read TGCGCCAGCAGCCAAGTACTAGCGGGAGAGATAGAGACCCAGTACTTC. Its protein product is CASSQVLAGEIETQYF.